Listed below are T cell receptor beta chains from one sample, sequenced in a study of neurological immune-mediated disorders. TCRdb redid the calling of the 5' RACE reads with MiXCR, one entry per CDR3 protein. The repertoire consists of about 80,000 distinct CDR3 sequences, with roughly 9.5% occurring once and the leading ten covering approximately 1.5%. The sample taken for sequencing was PBMCs. All receptors derive from a man in his fifties in good health. Each CDR3 is given with its conserved first and last residue. D genes are given only for firm matches. Some rows have no size entry. The others give once, few or many, or a class for an expanded clone.

size | J | D | V | CDR3 | DNA
many | TRBJ2-5 | . | TRBV5-1 | CASSGNLATHQGETQYF | TGCGCCAGCAGCGGAAATCTAGCGACCCACCAGGGAGAGACCCAGTACTTC
many | TRBJ2-6 | . | TRBV3-1 | CASSPPQPGANVLTF | TGTGCCAGCAGCCCCCCCCAACCTGGGGCCAACGTCCTGACTTTC
many | TRBJ1-5 | . | TRBV4-2 | CASSQEWDSNQPQHF | TGTGCCAGCAGCCAAGAGTGGGACAGCAATCAGCCCCAGCATTTT
many | TRBJ2-5 | . | TRBV5-1 | CASSLWGTKDGYQETQYF | TGCGCCAGCAGCCTTTGGGGGACAAAGGACGGTTACCAAGAGACCCAGTACTTC
many | TRBJ1-4 | TRBD1 | TRBV20-1 | CSATTTGTDEKLFF | TGCAGTGCTACAACGACAGGGACAGACGAAAAACTGTTTTTT
many | TRBJ2-7 | . | TRBV28 | CASSLFHQVTSYEQYF | TGTGCCAGCAGTTTATTTCACCAAGTTACCTCCTACGAGCAGTACTTC
many | TRBJ2-3 | . | TRBV20-1 | CSAREHGGRTDTQYF | TGCAGTGCTAGAGAACATGGCGGTCGCACAGATACGCAGTATTTT
. | TRBJ2-1 | . | TRBV2 | CASSPLEREQFF | TGTGCCAGCAGCCCTCTAGAGAGAGAACAGTTCTTC
many | TRBJ2-3 | . | TRBV2 | CASGRRGTDTQYF | TGTGCCAGCGGGAGAAGGGGCACAGATACGCAGTATTTT
many | TRBJ1-3 | TRBD1 | TRBV5-1 | CASSLETGQGNTIYF | TGCGCCAGCAGCTTGGAGACAGGGCAAGGAAACACCATATATTTT
. | TRBJ1-1 | . | TRBV30 | CAWIGGKRGTTEAFF | TGTGCCTGGATTGGAGGGAAACGAGGGACTACTGAAGCTTTCTTT
few | TRBJ2-7 | . | TRBV20-1 | CSATLGWGARDEQYF | TGCAGTGCTACCCTGGGGTGGGGGGCGCGCGACGAGCAGTACTTC
once | TRBJ2-3 | TRBD1 | TRBV5-1 | CASSLDGQGAGDTQYF | TGTGCCAGCAGCTTGGATGGACAGGGGGCAGGAGATACGCAGTATTTT
many | TRBJ2-7 | . | TRBV7-9 | CASSFSIYEQYF | TGTGCCAGCTCCTTTTCGATCTACGAGCAGTACTTC
many | TRBJ2-2 | . | TRBV29-1 | CSVGQSTGELFF | TGCAGCGTTGGACAGTCCACCGGGGAGCTGTTTTTT
many | TRBJ2-3 | . | TRBV5-1 | CASSPSSVSDTQYF | TGCGCCAGCAGCCCTTCGTCCGTCTCCGATACGCAGTATTTT
many | TRBJ2-5 | TRBD1 | TRBV10-3 | CAIRGQGSGETQYF | TGTGCCATCAGGGGACAGGGATCGGGAGAGACCCAGTACTTC
many | TRBJ2-6 | TRBD1 | TRBV20-1 | CSAPTGGLSGANVLTF | TGCAGTGCCCCGACAGGGGGGCTCTCTGGGGCCAACGTCCTGACTTTC
many | TRBJ2-3 | TRBD2 | TRBV27 | CASSSYSGGVADTQYF | TGTGCCAGCAGTTCCTACAGCGGGGGGGTGGCAGATACGCAGTATTTT
many | TRBJ2-2 | . | TRBV10-3 | CAITDTGELFF | TGTGCCATCACAGACACCGGGGAGCTGTTTTTT
many | TRBJ2-1 | . | TRBV20-1 | CSARTSHGTKDNEQFF | TGCAGTGCTAGAACCTCCCACGGGACAAAAGACAATGAGCAGTTCTTC
many | TRBJ2-1 | TRBD2 | TRBV4-2 | CASSLKKAAGVGNEQFF | TGTGCCAGCAGCCTCAAGAAAGCGGCGGGGGTAGGAAATGAGCAGTTCTTC
. | TRBJ2-3 | TRBD2 | TRBV9 | CVSTPSLAGVADTQYF | TGTGTCAGTACCCCATCGCTAGCGGGAGTCGCAGATACGCAGTATTTT
many | TRBJ1-4 | TRBD1 | TRBV19 | CATRDSLEKLFF | TGTGCCACCCGGGACAGCCTTGAAAAACTGTTTTTT
many | TRBJ2-1 | TRBD2 | TRBV5-1 | CASSLASGRSSYNEQFF | TGCGCCAGCAGCTTGGCTAGCGGGAGGAGCTCCTACAATGAGCAGTTCTTC
many | TRBJ2-7 | . | TRBV5-1 | CASSLVSVTASSYEQYF | TGCGCCAGCAGCTTGGTCTCAGTCACTGCCTCCTCCTACGAGCAGTACTTC
many | TRBJ1-2 | . | TRBV24-1 | CATFDPNYGYTF | TGTGCCACCTTCGATCCTAACTATGGCTACACCTTC
many | TRBJ2-3 | . | TRBV9 | CASSATGRSTDTQYF | TGTGCCAGCAGCGCGACAGGGAGGAGCACAGATACGCAGTATTTT
many | TRBJ2-3 | . | TRBV12-3/TRBV12-4 | CASSLEVGGGGTDTQYF | TGTGCCAGCAGCCTAGAAGTAGGGGGAGGTGGTACAGATACGCAGTATTTT
many | TRBJ1-5 | TRBD1 | TRBV3-1 | CASSNTGGGNQPQHF | TGTGCCAGCAGCAATACAGGGGGCGGCAATCAGCCCCAGCATTTT
many | TRBJ2-3 | TRBD2 | TRBV6-6 | CASSRDPSGRDTDTQYF | TGTGCCAGCAGTCGGGACCCAAGCGGGAGGGACACAGATACGCAGTATTTT
many | TRBJ2-5 | . | TRBV25-1 | CASSETGWETQYF | TGTGCCAGCAGTGAAACGGGGTGGGAGACCCAGTACTTC
many | TRBJ2-1 | . | TRBV20-1 | CSAPSYNEQFF | TGCAGTGCCCCCTCCTACAATGAGCAGTTCTTC
many | TRBJ2-3 | . | TRBV4-2 | CASSQDRSTDTQYF | TGTGCCAGCAGCCAAGATAGGAGCACAGATACGCAGTATTTT
many | TRBJ2-7 | TRBD2 | TRBV6-5 | CASSYRLAGGSYEQYF | TGTGCCAGCAGTTACAGACTAGCGGGAGGATCCTACGAGCAGTACTTC
many | TRBJ2-1 | TRBD2 | TRBV27 | CASSPRLAGGPAYNEQFF | TGTGCCAGCAGTCCAAGACTAGCGGGGGGGCCGGCCTACAATGAGCAGTTCTTC
few | TRBJ1-5 | . | TRBV7-2 | CASSQQGTANQPQHF | TGTGCCAGCAGCCAACAGGGTACGGCTAATCAGCCCCAGCATTTT
many | TRBJ2-7 | . | TRBV20-1 | CSASSSYEQYF | TGCAGTGCCTCGAGCTCCTACGAGCAGTACTTC
many | TRBJ2-4 | . | TRBV19 | CASSADPSGNIQYF | TGTGCCAGTAGTGCGGACCCTTCCGGTAACATTCAGTACTTC
many | TRBJ1-1 | . | TRBV20-1 | CSAKGDNSAFF | TGCAGTGCAAAGGGGGACAATTCGGCTTTCTTT
many | TRBJ2-6 | TRBD2 | TRBV20-1 | CSASETSGRITGANVLTF | TGCAGTGCTAGTGAAACTAGCGGGAGGATAACTGGGGCCAACGTCCTGACTTTC
many | TRBJ2-7 | TRBD2 | TRBV5-1 | CASRPSGGPYEQYF | TGCGCCAGCAGGCCCAGCGGGGGGCCCTACGAGCAGTACTTC
many | TRBJ2-4 | . | TRBV7-2 | CASSFRGAWEAKNIQYF | TGTGCCAGCAGCTTTAGGGGTGCCTGGGAGGCCAAAAACATTCAGTACTTC
many | TRBJ2-1 | . | TRBV6-1 | CASTRQNEQFF | TGTGCCAGCACTAGACAGAATGAGCAGTTCTTC
. | TRBJ2-1 | . | TRBV13 | CASSLDRNEQFF | TGTGCCAGCAGCTTAGACAGGAATGAGCAGTTCTTC
many | TRBJ2-3 | . | TRBV28 | CASSSETSTDTQYF | TGTGCCAGCAGTTCAGAAACTAGCACAGATACGCAGTATTTT
many | TRBJ2-1 | TRBD1 | TRBV20-1 | CSAARQGRYNEQFF | TGCAGTGCGGCGAGACAGGGTCGGTACAATGAGCAGTTCTTC
many | TRBJ1-4 | TRBD1 | TRBV3-1 | CASSQETVGTGHGEKLFF | TGTGCCAGCAGCCAAGAAACAGTGGGGACAGGGCACGGGGAAAAACTGTTTTTT
many | TRBJ1-2 | . | TRBV12-3/TRBV12-4 | CASSFASGPYGYTF | TGTGCCAGCAGTTTCGCGTCAGGGCCCTATGGCTACACCTTC
many | TRBJ2-2 | . | TRBV10-3 | CAISTTRGGTGELFF | TGTGCCATCAGTACGACTAGGGGGGGCACCGGGGAGCTGTTTTTT